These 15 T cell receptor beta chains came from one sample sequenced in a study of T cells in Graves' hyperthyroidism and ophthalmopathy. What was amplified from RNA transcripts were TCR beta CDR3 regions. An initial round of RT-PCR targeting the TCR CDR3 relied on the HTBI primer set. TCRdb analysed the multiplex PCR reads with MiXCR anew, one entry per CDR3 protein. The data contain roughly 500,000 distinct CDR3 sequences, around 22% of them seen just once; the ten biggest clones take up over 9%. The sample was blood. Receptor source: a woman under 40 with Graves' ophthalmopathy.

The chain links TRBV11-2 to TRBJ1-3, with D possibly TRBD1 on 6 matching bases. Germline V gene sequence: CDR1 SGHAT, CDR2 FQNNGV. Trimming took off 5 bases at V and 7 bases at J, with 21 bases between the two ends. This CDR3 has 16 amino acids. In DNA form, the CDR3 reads TGTGCCAGCAGCAACACCGGGACACCTCATCCGAACACCATATATTTT. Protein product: CASSNTGTPHPNTIYF.

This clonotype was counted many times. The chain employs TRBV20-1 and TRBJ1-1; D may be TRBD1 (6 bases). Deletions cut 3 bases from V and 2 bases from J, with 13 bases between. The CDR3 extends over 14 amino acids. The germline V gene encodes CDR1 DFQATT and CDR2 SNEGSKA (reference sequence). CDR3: CSASLGHFNTEAFF. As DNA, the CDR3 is TGCAGTGCTAGCTTGGGACACTTTAACACTGAAGCTTTCTTT.

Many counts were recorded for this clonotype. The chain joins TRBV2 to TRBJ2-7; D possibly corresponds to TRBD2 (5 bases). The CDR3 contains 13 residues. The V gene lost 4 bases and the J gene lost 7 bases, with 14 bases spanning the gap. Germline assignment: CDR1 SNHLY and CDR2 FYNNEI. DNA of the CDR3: TGTGCCAGCAGTGTCCGCCTGGGAGATGAGCAGTACTTC. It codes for CASSVRLGDEQYF.

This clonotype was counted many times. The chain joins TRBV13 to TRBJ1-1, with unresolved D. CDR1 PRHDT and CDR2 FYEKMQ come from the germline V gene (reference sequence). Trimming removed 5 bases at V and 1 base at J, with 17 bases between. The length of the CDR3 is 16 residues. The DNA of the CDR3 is TGTGCCAGCAGCCTCGGGTTGAAGCCGAAGAACACTGAAGCTTTCTTT. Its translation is CASSLGLKPKNTEAFF. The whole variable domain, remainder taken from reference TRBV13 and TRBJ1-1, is AAGVIQSPRHLIKEKRETATLKCYPIPRHDTVYWYQQGPGQDPQFLISFYEKMQSDKGSIPDRFSAQQFSDYHSELNMSSLELGDSALYFCASSLGLKPKNTEAFFGQGTRLTVV.

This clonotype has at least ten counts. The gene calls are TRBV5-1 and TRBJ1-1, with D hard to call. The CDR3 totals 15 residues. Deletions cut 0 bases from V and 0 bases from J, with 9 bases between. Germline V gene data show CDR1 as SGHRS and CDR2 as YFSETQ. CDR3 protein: CASSLVAPMNTEAFF. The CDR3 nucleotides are TGCGCCAGCAGCTTGGTGGCACCAATGAACACTGAAGCTTTCTTT.

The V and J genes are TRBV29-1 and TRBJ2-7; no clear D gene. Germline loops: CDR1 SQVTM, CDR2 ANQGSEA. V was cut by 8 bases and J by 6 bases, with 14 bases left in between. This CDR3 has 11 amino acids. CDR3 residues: CSIGFAAEQYF. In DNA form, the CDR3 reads TGCAGCATCGGATTTGCCGCCGAGCAGTACTTC.

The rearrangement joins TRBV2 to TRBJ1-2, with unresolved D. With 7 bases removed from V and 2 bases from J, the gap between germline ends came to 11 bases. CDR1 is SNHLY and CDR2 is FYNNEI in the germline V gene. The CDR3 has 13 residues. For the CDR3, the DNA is TGTGCCAGCAATGTCGACCTCAACTATGGCTACACCTTC. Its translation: CASNVDLNYGYTF.

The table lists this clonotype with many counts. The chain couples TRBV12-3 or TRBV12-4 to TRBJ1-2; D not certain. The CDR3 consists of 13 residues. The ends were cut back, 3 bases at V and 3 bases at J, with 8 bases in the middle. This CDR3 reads CASSLRKHYGYTF. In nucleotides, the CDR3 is TGTGCCAGCAGTTTGCGCAAACACTATGGCTACACCTTC.

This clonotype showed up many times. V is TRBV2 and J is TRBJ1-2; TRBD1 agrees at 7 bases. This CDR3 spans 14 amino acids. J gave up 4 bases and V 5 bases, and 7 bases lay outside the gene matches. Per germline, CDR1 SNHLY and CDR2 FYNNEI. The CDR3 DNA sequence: TGTGCCAGCAGTCCCGGGACAGAGATCTATGGCTACACCTTC. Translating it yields CASSPGTEIYGYTF.

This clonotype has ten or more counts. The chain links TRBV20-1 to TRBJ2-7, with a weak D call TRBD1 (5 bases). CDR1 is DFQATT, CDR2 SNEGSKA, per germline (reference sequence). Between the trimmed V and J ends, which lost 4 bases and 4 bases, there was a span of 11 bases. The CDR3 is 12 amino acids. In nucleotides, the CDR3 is TGCAGTGCTACCTCGCAGGGATACGAGCAGTACTTC. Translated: CSATSQGYEQYF.

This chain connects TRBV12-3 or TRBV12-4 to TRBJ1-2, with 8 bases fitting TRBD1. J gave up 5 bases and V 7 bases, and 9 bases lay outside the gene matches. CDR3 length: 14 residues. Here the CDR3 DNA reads TGTGCCAGCACCTCGACAGGGGCGGCATATGGCTACACCTTC. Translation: CASTSTGAAYGYTF.

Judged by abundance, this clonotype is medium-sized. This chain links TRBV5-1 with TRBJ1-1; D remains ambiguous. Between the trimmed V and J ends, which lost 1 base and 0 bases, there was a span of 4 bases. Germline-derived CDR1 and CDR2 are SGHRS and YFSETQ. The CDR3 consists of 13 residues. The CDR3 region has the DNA TGCGCCAGCAGCTTGACGGTGAACACTGAAGCTTTCTTT. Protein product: CASSLTVNTEAFF.

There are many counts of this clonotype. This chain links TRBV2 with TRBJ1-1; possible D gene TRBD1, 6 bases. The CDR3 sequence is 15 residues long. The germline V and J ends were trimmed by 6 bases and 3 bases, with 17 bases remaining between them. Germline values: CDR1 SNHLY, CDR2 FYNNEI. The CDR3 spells CASSDNSRGDTEAFF. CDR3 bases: TGTGCCAGCAGCGACAACTCAAGGGGGGACACTGAAGCTTTCTTT.

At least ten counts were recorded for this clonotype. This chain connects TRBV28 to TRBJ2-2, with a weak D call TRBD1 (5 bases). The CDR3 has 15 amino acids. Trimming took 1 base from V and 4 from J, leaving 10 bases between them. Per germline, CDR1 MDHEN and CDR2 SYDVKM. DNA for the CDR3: TGTGCCAGCAGTTTATATTCTACAGGCACCGGGGAGCTGTTTTTT. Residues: CASSLYSTGTGELFF.

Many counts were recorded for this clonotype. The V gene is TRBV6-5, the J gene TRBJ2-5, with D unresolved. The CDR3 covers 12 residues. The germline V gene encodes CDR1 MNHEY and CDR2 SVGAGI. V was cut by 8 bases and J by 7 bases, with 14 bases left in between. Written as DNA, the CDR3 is TGTGCCAGCGACCACGGCACCGGGACCCAGTACTTC. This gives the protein CASDHGTGTQYF.